This TCR beta chain stems from a study of preoperative IRX-2 immunotherapy in early breast cancer. This CDR3 region has 13 residues. Germline V gene data show CDR1 as MNHGY and CDR2 as SAAAGT. Notes on this clone: An end of the junction does not agree with germline; a read error may underlie this.

Only in-frame clones appear in the TCRdb table, and some are missing; sequencing was by immunoSEQ multiplex PCR. Of thousands of clones detected, 80% appear once; the ten largest clones hold 16%. Documented treatment: preoperative locoregional IRX-2 cytokine immunotherapy. Preoperative locoregional IRX-2 cytokine immunotherapy was tested in the phase Ib source study. The sample consisted of tumor tissue, taken after IRX-2 immunotherapy. The V gene is TRBV6-8, the J gene TRBJ1-4; tentative D call: TRBD1 (6 bases). The TCR comes from a human donor with breast cancer. For the CDR3, the DNA is TGTGCCATCAGTGCCGACAGGCATGAAAAACTGTTTTTT. Residues: CAISADRHEKLFF.